Detailed here is one T cell receptor beta chain. J lost 1 base, V lost 1 base, and 2 bases had no gene match. The germline V gene has CDR1 SGHVS and CDR2 FQNEAQ. The CDR3 extends over 15 amino acids. Clones were read by immunoSEQ multiplex PCR, and TCRdb kept only the in-frame ones, dropping some. Found here are hundreds of thousands of clones, approximately 86% of them singletons; the top ten hold about 3.8%. The data belong to a study of blood T cell repertoires in COVID-19. This clonotype was obtained from a woman over 75 with acute or convalescent COVID-19. The material sequenced was peripheral blood. The V and J genes are TRBV7-8 and TRBJ2-7; 9 positions match TRBD1. The CDR3 DNA sequence: TGTGCCAGCAGCTTAGGGGGGACAGGGTCCTACGAGCAGTACTTC. It yields the protein CASSLGGTGSYEQYF.